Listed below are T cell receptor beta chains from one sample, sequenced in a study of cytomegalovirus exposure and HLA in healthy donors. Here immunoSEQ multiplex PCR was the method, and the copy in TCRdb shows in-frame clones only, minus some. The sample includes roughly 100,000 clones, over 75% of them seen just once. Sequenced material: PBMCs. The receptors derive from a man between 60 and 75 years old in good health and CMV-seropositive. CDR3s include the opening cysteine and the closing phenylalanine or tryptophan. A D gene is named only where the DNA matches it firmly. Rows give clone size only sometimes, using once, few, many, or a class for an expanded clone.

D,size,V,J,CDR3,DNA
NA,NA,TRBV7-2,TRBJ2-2,CASSPWGPGELFF,TGTGCCAGCAGCCCCTGGGGCCCTGGGGAGCTGTTTTTT
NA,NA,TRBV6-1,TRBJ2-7,CASSMTGFPYEQYF,TGTGCCAGCAGCATGACAGGATTCCCCTACGAGCAGTACTTC
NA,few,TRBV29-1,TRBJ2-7,CSVEVLSWGRQNYEQYF,TGCAGCGTTGAAGTATTAAGTTGGGGGCGGCAGAACTACGAGCAGTACTTC
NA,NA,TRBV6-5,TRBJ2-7,CASSYGGISYEQYF,TGTGCCAGCAGTTACGGGGGGATCTCCTACGAGCAGTACTTC
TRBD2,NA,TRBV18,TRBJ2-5,CASSPREGRLETQYF,TGTGCCAGCTCGCCCCGGGAGGGCCGGTTGGAGACCCAGTACTTC
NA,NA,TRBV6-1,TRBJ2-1,CASTRRQINNEQFF,TGTGCCAGCACCCGGAGACAGATTAACAATGAGCAGTTCTTC
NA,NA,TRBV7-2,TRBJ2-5,CASSLSWETQYF,TGTGCCAGCAGCCTTAGCTGGGAGACCCAGTACTTC
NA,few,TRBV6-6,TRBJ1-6,CASSLLKRSLHF,TGTGCCAGCAGCCTCTTAAAGCGGTCCCTCCACTTT
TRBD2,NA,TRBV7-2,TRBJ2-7,CASSPTSGDSYEQYF,TGTGCCAGCAGCCCAACTAGCGGGGACTCCTACGAGCAGTACTTC
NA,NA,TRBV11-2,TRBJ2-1,CASSATVEQFF,TGTGCCAGCAGCGCTACAGTTGAGCAGTTCTTC
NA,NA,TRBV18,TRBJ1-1,CASSPSTVEAEAFF,TGTGCCAGCTCACCCTCGACAGTAGAGGCTGAAGCTTTCTTT
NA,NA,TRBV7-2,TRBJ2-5,CASSLGVGLLQETQYF,TGTGCCAGCAGCTTAGGGGTGGGACTTCTACAAGAGACCCAGTACTTC
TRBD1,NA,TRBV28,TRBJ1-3,CASSTWTGSSGNTIYF,TGTGCCAGCAGTACCTGGACAGGGAGCTCTGGAAACACCATATATTTT
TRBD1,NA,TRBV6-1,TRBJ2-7,CAIGGTGNHEQYF,TGTGCCATCGGGGGGACAGGGAACCACGAGCAGTACTTC
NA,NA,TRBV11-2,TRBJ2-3,CASSLGLADTQYF,TGTGCCAGCAGCTTAGGACTAGCAGATACGCAGTATTTT
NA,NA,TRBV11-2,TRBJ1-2,CASSLGTDYGYTF,TGTGCCAGCAGCTTAGGGACAGACTATGGCTACACCTTC
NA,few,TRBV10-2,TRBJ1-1,CASSESRGAEAFF,TGCGCCAGCAGTGAGTCCCGGGGGGCTGAAGCTTTCTTT
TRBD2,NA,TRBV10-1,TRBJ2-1,CASSESPSGAYNEQFF,TGCGCCAGCAGTGAGTCCCCTAGCGGAGCCTACAATGAGCAGTTCTTC
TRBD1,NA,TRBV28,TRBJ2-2,CAITHRGNTGELFF,TGTGCCATCACCCACAGGGGGAACACCGGGGAGCTGTTTTTT
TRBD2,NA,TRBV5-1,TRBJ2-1,CASALAGGGNEQFF,TGCGCCAGCGCACTAGCGGGGGGGGGCAATGAGCAGTTCTTC
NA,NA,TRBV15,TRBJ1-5,CATSRDGGWENQPQHF,TGTGCCACCAGCAGAGATGGAGGGTGGGAGAATCAGCCCCAGCATTTT
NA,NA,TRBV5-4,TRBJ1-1,CASSRGQLDTEAFF,TGTGCCAGCAGCCGAGGACAGTTGGACACTGAAGCTTTCTTT
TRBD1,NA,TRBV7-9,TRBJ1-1,CASSSRVGTANTEAFF,TGTGCCAGCAGCTCCAGAGTTGGGACAGCGAACACTGAAGCTTTCTTT
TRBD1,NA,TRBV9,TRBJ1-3,CASSVTANRGTGNTIYF,TGTGCCAGCAGCGTCACCGCTAACAGGGGAACCGGAAACACCATATATTTT
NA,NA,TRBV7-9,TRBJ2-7,CAAGEGQRTSSYEQYF,TGTGCCGCTGGAGAGGGCCAAAGAACTAGCTCCTACGAGCAGTACTTC
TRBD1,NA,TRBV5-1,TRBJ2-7,CASSPPGQGSHEQYF,TGCGCCAGCAGCCCGCCGGGACAGGGTTCCCACGAGCAGTACTTC
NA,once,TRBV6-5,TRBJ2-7,CASRGTTYEQYF,TGTGCCAGCAGAGGGACAACCTACGAGCAGTACTTC
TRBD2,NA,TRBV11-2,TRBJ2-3,CASSLDPLAGGPDTQYF,TGTGCCAGCAGCTTAGATCCTTTAGCGGGGGGGCCAGATACGCAGTATTTT
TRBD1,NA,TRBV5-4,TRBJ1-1,CASSSGQGNTEAFF,TGTGCCAGCAGCTCAGGACAGGGGAACACTGAAGCTTTCTTT
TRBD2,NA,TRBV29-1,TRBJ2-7,CSVSGTILLEQYF,TGCAGCGTCTCCGGGACTATCCTCCTCGAGCAGTACTTC
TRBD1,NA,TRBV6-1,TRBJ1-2,CASSRGQGPYGYTF,TGTGCCAGCAGTCGGGGACAGGGGCCCTATGGCTACACCTTC
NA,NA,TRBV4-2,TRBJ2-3,CASSQLGGRGKRTDTQYF,TGTGCCAGCAGCCAACTGGGGGGGAGGGGGAAACGCACAGATACGCAGTATTTT
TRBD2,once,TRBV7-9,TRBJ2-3,CASSLGLGGTQYF,TGTGCCAGCAGCTTAGGCTTGGGGGGGACGCAGTATTTT
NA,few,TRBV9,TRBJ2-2,CASSVGVQPTGELFF,TGTGCCAGCAGCGTAGGTGTACAGCCCACCGGGGAGCTGTTTTTT
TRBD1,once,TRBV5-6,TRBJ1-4,CASSSTGANEKLFF,TGTGCCAGCAGCTCGACAGGGGCTAATGAAAAACTGTTTTTT
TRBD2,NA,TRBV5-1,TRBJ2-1,CASSLALLAGGPADEQFF,TGCGCCAGCAGCTTGGCCCTGCTAGCGGGGGGCCCTGCCGATGAGCAGTTCTTC
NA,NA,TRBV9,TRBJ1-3,CASSRQAAPSGNTIYF,TGTGCCAGCAGCCGACAGGCGGCCCCCTCTGGAAACACCATATATTTT
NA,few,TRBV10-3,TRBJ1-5,CAISDGVQPQHF,TGTGCCATCAGTGACGGGGTTCAGCCCCAGCATTTT
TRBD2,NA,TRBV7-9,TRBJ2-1,CASSYFTGLDLNEQFF,TGTGCCAGCAGCTACTTTACGGGACTAGACCTCAATGAGCAGTTCTTC
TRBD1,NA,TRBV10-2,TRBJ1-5,CATTRGSVGQPQHF,TGCGCCACCACCAGGGGGTCCGTAGGTCAGCCCCAGCATTTT
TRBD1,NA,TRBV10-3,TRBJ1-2,CAISGWEGQGVSYGYTF,TGTGCCATCAGTGGTTGGGAAGGACAGGGCGTTTCCTATGGCTACACCTTC
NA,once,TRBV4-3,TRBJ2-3,CASSRLSSDTDTQYF,TGCGCCAGCAGCCGCCTTTCTAGCGACACAGATACGCAGTATTTT
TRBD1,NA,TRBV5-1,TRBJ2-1,CASKSQGVYNEQFF,TGCGCCAGCAAGTCGCAGGGGGTGTACAATGAGCAGTTCTTC
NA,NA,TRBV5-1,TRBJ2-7,CASSPGGSPYEQYF,TGCGCCAGCAGCCCAGGAGGGTCCCCCTACGAGCAGTACTTC